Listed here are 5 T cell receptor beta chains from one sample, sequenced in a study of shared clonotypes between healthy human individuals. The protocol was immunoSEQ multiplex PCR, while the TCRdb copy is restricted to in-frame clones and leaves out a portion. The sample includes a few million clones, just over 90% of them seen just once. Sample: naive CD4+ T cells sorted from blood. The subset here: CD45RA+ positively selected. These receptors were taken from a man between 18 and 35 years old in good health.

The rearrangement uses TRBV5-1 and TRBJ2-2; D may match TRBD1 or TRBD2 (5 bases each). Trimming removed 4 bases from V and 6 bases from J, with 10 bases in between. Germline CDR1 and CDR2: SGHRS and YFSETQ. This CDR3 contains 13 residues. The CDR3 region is CASSLRDAGELFF. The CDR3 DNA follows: TGCGCCAGCAGCCTCCGGGACGCCGGGGAGCTGTTTTTT.

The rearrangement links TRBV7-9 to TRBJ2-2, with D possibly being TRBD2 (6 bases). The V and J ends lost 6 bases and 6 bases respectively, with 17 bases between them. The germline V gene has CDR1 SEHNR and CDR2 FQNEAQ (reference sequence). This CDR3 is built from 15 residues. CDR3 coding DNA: TGTGCCAGCAGTCTAGGAGGGGATGGCTCCGGGGAGCTGTTTTTT. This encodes CASSLGGDGSGELFF.

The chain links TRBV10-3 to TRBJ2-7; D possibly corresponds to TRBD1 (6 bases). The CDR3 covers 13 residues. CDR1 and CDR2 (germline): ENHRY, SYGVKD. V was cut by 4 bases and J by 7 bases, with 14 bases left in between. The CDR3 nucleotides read TGTGCCATCAGTGGGGGGCCAACAGGGGAGCAGTACTTC. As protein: CAISGGPTGEQYF.

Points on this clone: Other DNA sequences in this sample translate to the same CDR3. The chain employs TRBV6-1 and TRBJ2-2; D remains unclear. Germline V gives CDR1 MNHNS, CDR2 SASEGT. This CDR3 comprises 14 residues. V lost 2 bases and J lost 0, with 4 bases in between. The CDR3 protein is CASSELANTGELFF. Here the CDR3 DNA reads TGTGCCAGCAGTGAATTGGCGAACACCGGGGAGCTGTTTTTT.

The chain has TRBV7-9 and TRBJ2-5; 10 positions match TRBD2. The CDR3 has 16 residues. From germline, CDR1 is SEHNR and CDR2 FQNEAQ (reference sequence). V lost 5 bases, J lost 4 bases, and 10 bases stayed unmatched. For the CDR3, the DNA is TGTGCCAGCAGCCCCCTGGGAGCGGGAGGGGGAGAGACCCAGTACTTC. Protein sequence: CASSPLGAGGGETQYF.